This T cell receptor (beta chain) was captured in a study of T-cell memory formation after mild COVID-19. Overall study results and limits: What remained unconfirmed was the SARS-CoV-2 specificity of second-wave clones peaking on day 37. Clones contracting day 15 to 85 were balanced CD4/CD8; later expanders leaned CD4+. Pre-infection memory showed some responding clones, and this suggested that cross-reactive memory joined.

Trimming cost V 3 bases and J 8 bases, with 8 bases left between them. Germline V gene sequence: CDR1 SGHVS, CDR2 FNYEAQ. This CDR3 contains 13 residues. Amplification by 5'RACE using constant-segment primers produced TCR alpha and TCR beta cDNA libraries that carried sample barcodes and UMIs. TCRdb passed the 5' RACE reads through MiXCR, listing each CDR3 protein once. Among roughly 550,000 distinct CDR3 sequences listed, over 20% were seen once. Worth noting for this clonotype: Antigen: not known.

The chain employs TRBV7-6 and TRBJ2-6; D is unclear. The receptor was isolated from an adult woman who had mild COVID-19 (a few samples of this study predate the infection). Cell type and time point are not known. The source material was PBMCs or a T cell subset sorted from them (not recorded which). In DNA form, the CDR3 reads TGTGCCAGCAGCTTGGATCCGCCCAACGTCCTGACTTTC. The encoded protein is CASSLDPPNVLTF. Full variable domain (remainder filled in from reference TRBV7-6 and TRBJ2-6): GAGVSQSPRYKVTKRGQDVALRCDPISGHVSLYWYRQALGQGPEFLTYFNYEAQQDKSGLPNDRFSAERPEGSISTLTIQRTEQRDSAMYRCASSLDPPNVLTFGAGSRLTVL.